These T cell receptor beta chains were read from a single sample in a study of read filtering for tumor transcriptome and immune sequencing. In TCRdb, the reads were re-called with MiXCR into one record per CDR3 protein. The sample holds 20,000 or so distinct CDR3 sequences, around 20% seen once. The sequenced sample was a population of CD138-negative cells sorted from bone marrow. The origin of the receptors is a donor aged 40 or older with multiple myeloma. Both conserved end residues are part of each CDR3. The D gene is left open where the match is weak. A row's size may be missing; if present it is once, few, many or a size class.

d_call j_call v_call clone_size cdr3_aa cdr3_nt
NA TRBJ2-1 TRBV28 many CASSRDLSSYNEQFF TGTGCCAGCAGTCGGGACTTGAGCTCCTACAATGAGCAGTTCTTC
NA TRBJ1-1 TRBV13 many CASRPQGVPNTEAFF TGTGCCAGCAGGCCTCAGGGAGTACCGAACACTGAAGCTTTCTTT
TRBD1 TRBJ1-1 TRBV28 many CASSLTGGKAEAFF TGTGCCAGCAGTTTGACAGGGGGCAAGGCTGAAGCTTTCTTT
NA TRBJ1-5 TRBV19 NA CASRGYGDQPQHF TGTGCCAGTCGAGGGTATGGAGATCAGCCCCAGCATTTT
NA TRBJ2-3 TRBV20-1 few CSATGTSRSGTDTQYF TGCAGTGCGACCGGGACTTCACGTTCCGGCACAGATACGCAGTATTTT
TRBD1 TRBJ2-2 TRBV18 many CASSKPGTGPTGELFF TGTGCCAGCTCAAAGCCGGGGACAGGGCCGACCGGGGAGCTGTTTTTT
TRBD2 TRBJ2-7 TRBV29-1 many CSVAGTSGTSSYEQYF TGCAGCGTGGCCGGGACTAGCGGGACCAGCTCCTACGAGCAGTACTTC
TRBD2 TRBJ2-2 TRBV29-1 many CSSYGLAGELFF TGCAGCTCGTATGGACTAGCCGGGGAGCTGTTTTTT
NA TRBJ2-7 TRBV20-1 many CSARGGGVPLYEQYF TGCAGTGCTAGAGGAGGGGGAGTTCCCCTCTACGAGCAGTACTTC
NA TRBJ1-5 TRBV6-6 many CASRPHHQSYSNQPQHF TGTGCCAGCAGACCCCACCACCAGTCTTATAGCAATCAGCCCCAGCATTTT
TRBD2 TRBJ2-7 TRBV7-2 medium-sized CASSFSGGYEQYF TGTGCCAGCAGCTTTAGCGGGGGCTACGAGCAGTACTTC
NA TRBJ2-5 TRBV5-1 NA CATSETARGETQYF TGCGCCACCTCAGAGACAGCGCGAGGAGAGACCCAGTACTTC
NA TRBJ2-7 TRBV20-1 medium-sized CSARDRPRYEQYF TGCAGTGCTAGAGATCGGCCTCGCTACGAGCAGTACTTC
TRBD1 TRBJ2-7 TRBV11-2 NA CASSQGTGDSYEQYF TGTGCCAGCAGCCAAGGGACAGGGGATTCGTACGAGCAGTACTTC
NA TRBJ1-4 TRBV21-1 many CASSKVPATNEKLFF TGTGCCAGCAGCAAAGTCCCAGCAACTAATGAAAAACTGTTTTTT
TRBD2 TRBJ2-2 TRBV19 NA CASSTLRPVTSGRNTGELFF TGTGCCAGTAGTACACTGCGGCCAGTGACTAGCGGGAGGAACACCGGGGAGCTGTTTTTT
TRBD2 TRBJ2-3 TRBV29-1 many CSVEPGGAGDTQYF TGCAGCGTTGAACCGGGAGGTGCGGGAGATACGCAGTATTTT
NA TRBJ1-1 TRBV7-9 many CASSFRGTNTEAFF TGTGCCAGCAGCTTCCGGGGCACGAACACTGAAGCTTTCTTT
TRBD2 TRBJ2-3 TRBV28 many CASSLTGLAGGLMVADTQYF TGTGCCAGCAGTTTAACAGGACTAGCGGGTGGGCTAATGGTTGCAGATACGCAGTATTTT
TRBD1 TRBJ2-7 TRBV4-2 NA CASSNDRGYEQYF TGTGCCAGCAGCAACGACAGGGGATACGAGCAGTACTTC
TRBD2 TRBJ2-7 TRBV29-1 few CSVEDRTSGIPYEQYF TGCAGCGTTGAAGATCGCACTAGCGGGATCCCCTACGAGCAGTACTTC
NA TRBJ2-1 TRBV28 many CASKASPYNEQFF TGTGCCAGCAAAGCGAGTCCATACAATGAGCAGTTCTTC